This TCR beta chain was documented in a study of technical replicates of blood from four donors (dated 2017 in TCRdb). V loses 3 bases at its end and J loses 1 base; junction bases beyond the gene matches: 2. Its CDR3 holds 15 amino acids, cysteine through phenylalanine. This entry keeps only the CDR3 DNA: 45 bases, framed from base 1. Reading the germline V gene gives CDR1 SGDLS and CDR2 YYNGEE. Remarks on this clone: Its specific antigen is unknown. Base qualities were left out, and no much larger clone turns up one base away.

Library method: the immunoSEQ multiplex PCR assay. TCRdb holds this immuneACCESS table with in-frame rearrangements only. Some clones are missing; in checked studies, unresolved V genes explain under half, and the rest has no known cause. The sample table lists more than 65,000 clones, about 97% of them with a count of one. The top ten clones comprise roughly 0.2% of the sample. Source material: T cells isolated from PBMCs. The chain joins TRBV9 to TRBJ1-5, and TRBD1 matches 9 of the central bases. The origin of this receptor is a human donor in good health. In nucleotide form, the sequence is TGTGCCAGCAGCGCGGGACAGGGAAGCAATCAGCCCCAGCATTTT. Translated, it reads CASSAGQGSNQPQHF.